This entry describes one TCR beta chain. No antigen is known for it. The protocol was immunoSEQ multiplex PCR, while the TCRdb copy is restricted to in-frame clones and leaves out a portion. This sample has about 530,000 clones; 96% occur once, and the top ten carry about 0.064%. The data belong to a study of shared clonotypes between healthy human individuals. Study results and limitations: The generation probabilities recorded for non-shared clonotypes fell below those of clonotypes shared by all four donors.

The germline CDR1 and CDR2 sequences are MGHRA and YSYEKL. The CDR3 extends over 15 amino acids. V lost 2 bases and J 4 bases, leaving 11 bases between the germline ends. In the CD4+ fraction, cells were divided into CD45RA+ naive and CD45RA-negative memory subsets. The rearrangement joins TRBV4-1 to TRBJ2-2; the D gene is possibly TRBD1 (6 bases). This clonotype was obtained from a woman aged 25 to 45 in good health. Input material: naive CD4+ T cells sorted from blood. Regarding subset: CD45RA+ positively selected. CDR3 in amino acids: CASSQNGRGTGELFF. CDR3 DNA: TGCGCCAGCAGCCAAAACGGCAGGGGCACCGGGGAGCTGTTTTTT.